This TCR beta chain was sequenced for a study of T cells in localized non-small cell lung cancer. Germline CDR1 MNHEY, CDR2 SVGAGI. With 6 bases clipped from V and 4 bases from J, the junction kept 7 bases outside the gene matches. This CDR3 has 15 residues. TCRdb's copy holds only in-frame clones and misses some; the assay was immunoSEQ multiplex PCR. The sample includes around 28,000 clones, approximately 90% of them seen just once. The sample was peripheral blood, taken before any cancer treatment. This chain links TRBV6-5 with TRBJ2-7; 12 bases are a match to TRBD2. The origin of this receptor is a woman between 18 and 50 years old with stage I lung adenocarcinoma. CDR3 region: CASSRTSGTYYEQYF. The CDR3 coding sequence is TGTGCCAGCAGCCGGACTAGCGGGACTTATTACGAGCAGTACTTC.